This TCR beta chain was observed in a study of T-cell memory formation after mild COVID-19. J lost 11 bases, V lost 5 bases, and 8 bases had no gene match. The CDR3 totals 12 residues. Germline assignment: CDR1 SGHTA and CDR2 FQGNSA. This clonotype was observed a few times. In TCRdb, the 5' RACE reads were re-called with MiXCR into one record per CDR3 protein. Of around 250,000 distinct CDR3 sequences in the sample, 15% to 20% are singletons; the top ten hold less than 30%. The specimen sequenced was PBMCs or a T cell subset sorted from them (not recorded which). The gene calls are TRBV7-2 and TRBJ1-1, with 7 bases that match TRBD1. This TCR came from a man younger than 30 who had mild COVID-19 (a few samples of this study predate the infection). Cell type and time point are not known. The chain's CDR3 is CASSLRTGWAFF. CDR3 in DNA: TGTGCCAGCAGCCTTAGGACAGGCTGGGCTTTCTTT.